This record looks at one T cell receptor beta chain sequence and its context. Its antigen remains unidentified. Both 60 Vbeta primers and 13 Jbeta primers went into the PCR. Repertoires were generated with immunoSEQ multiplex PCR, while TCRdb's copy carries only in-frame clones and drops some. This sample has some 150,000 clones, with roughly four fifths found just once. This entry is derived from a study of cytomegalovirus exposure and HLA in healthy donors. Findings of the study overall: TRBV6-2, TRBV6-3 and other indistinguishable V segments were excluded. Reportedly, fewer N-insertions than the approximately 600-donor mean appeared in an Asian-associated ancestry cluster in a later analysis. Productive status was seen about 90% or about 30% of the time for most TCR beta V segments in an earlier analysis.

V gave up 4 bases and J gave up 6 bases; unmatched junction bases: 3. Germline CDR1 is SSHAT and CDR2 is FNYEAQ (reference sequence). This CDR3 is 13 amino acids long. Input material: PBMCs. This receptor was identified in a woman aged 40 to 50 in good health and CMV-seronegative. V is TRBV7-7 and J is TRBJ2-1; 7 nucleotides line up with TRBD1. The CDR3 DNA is TGTGCCAGCAGCTCCGACAGGGTCAATGAGCAGTTCTTC. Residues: CASSSDRVNEQFF.